The present entry profiles one T cell receptor (beta chain) with its context. Other DNA sequences of this sample code for an identical CDR3. The data belong to a study of blood T cell repertoires in COVID-19. About the study: COVID-19 samples from acute and convalescent phases originated in the United States, Italy and Spain.

Measured with immunoSEQ multiplex PCR; TCRdb has only the in-frame clones, and not every one. The data show over 400,000 clones, roughly 85% seen once. CDR1 is SGHRS and CDR2 is YFSETQ in the germline V gene. The CDR3 has 13 amino acids. V was clipped by 0 bases and J by 4 bases, with 7 bases between them. The clonotype was recovered from a woman in her thirties with active or convalescent COVID-19. Sequenced sample: peripheral blood. The V and J genes are TRBV5-1 and TRBJ1-2, with D possibly matching TRBD1 (6 bases). CDR3 residues: CASSLEQGYGYTF. CDR3 DNA sequence: TGCGCCAGCAGCTTGGAACAGGGCTATGGCTACACCTTC.